The 32 T cell receptor beta chains below were found in one sample sequenced in a study of CD8 T cells in ankylosing spondylitis. A single record per CDR3 protein comes from TCRdb applying MiXCR to the 5' RACE reads. This table has 200,000 to 250,000 distinct CDR3 sequences, approximately 8% appearing once. The sample comprised blood, either unsorted or a sorted T cell fraction (not recorded which). The source is a female donor with ankylosing spondylitis or in good health (not recorded which).

This clonotype was seen repeatedly, ten times or more. This sequence joins TRBV12-3 or TRBV12-4 and TRBJ1-1; possibly TRBD1 for D (6 bases). The CDR3 runs 13 residues. V was trimmed by 8 bases and J by 5 bases, leaving 15 bases between them. CDR3 nucleotide sequence: TGTGCCAGCCTAACAGGGCGGGGGACTGAAGCTTTCTTT. Translated, it gives CASLTGRGTEAFF.

This clonotype came up many times. This rearrangement joins TRBV2 to TRBJ2-4, with D hard to call. CDR1 and CDR2 (germline): SNHLY, FYNNEI. V was trimmed by 4 bases and J by 0 bases, leaving 7 bases between them. The CDR3 has 14 residues. The CDR3 nucleotides are TGTGCCAGCAGTGTGGTGGGAGCCAAAAACATTCAGTACTTC. It encodes CASSVVGAKNIQYF.

This clonotype was observed at least ten times. The rearrangement joins TRBV6-5 to TRBJ2-1, with D hard to call. Trimming removed 2 bases from V and 5 bases from J, with 19 bases in between. This CDR3 is 17 amino acids long. CDR1 and CDR2 from the germline V gene are MNHEY and SVGAGI. The CDR3 here is CASSYGGYKGRDNEQFF. CDR3 nucleotides: TGTGCCAGCAGTTACGGCGGATACAAAGGTCGCGACAATGAGCAGTTCTTC.

This clonotype was found once. The chain joins TRBV28 to TRBJ2-3; 10 bases are shared with TRBD2. Germline loops: CDR1 MDHEN, CDR2 SYDVKM. V lost 8 bases and J lost 4; bases outside the gene matches: 6. The CDR3 length is 14 residues. CDR3 sequence (DNA): TGTGCCAGCGGTCAAAGCGGGAGGGCAGATACGCAGTATTTT. Protein product: CASGQSGRADTQYF.

The table lists this clonotype with many counts. The chain joins TRBV20-1 to TRBJ1-2; a weak D match, TRBD1 (5 bases). Looked up from germline, CDR1 is DFQATT and CDR2 is SNEGSKA (reference sequence). V was clipped by 5 bases and J by 3 bases, with 16 bases between them. This CDR3 has 14 amino acids. The chain's CDR3 is CSASSVGTDYGYTF. The CDR3 coding sequence is TGCAGTGCTTCCTCAGTAGGGACGGACTATGGCTACACCTTC.

This clonotype has ten or more counts. The chain is built from TRBV2 and TRBJ1-1, with D unclear. The CDR3 contains 13 residues. V was cut by 4 bases and J by 8 bases, with 14 bases left in between. Germline assignment: CDR1 SNHLY and CDR2 FYNNEI. The CDR3 coding sequence is TGTGCCAGCAGTGCTGGTGGAGGGCTCGAAGCTTTCTTT. This codes for CASSAGGGLEAFF.

The chain is built from TRBV20-1 and TRBJ2-1; 7 nucleotides agree with TRBD2. Germline V gives CDR1 DFQATT, CDR2 SNEGSKA (reference sequence). CDR3 length: 16 residues. The V gene end was trimmed by 5 bases and the J gene end by 4 bases; junction bases not matched to a gene: 14. CDR3 region: CSAAPKQRDLYNEQFF. In DNA, the CDR3 is TGCAGTGCTGCACCAAAACAGCGGGACCTTTACAATGAGCAGTTCTTC.

This clonotype has at least ten counts. The chain links TRBV29-1 to TRBJ2-1, with TRBD2 as a possible D gene (5 bases). V was trimmed by 6 bases and J by 4 bases, leaving 10 bases between them. CDR1 is SQVTM, CDR2 ANQGSEA, per germline. The CDR3 extends over 12 amino acids. CDR3 nucleotides: TGCAGCGTAAACCGGGATTACAATGAGCAGTTCTTC. Residues: CSVNRDYNEQFF.

Ten or more counts support this clonotype. The genes are TRBV29-1 and TRBJ1-1; 7 bases line up with TRBD1. After removal of 7 bases from V and 4 bases from J, the junction contained 6 bases not matched to a gene. This CDR3 is built from 12 residues. Looked up from germline, CDR1 is SQVTM and CDR2 is ANQGSEA. The CDR3, as DNA: TGCAGCGCCGACAGGGAGGCCACTGAAGCTTTCTTT. Residues: CSADREATEAFF.

This clonotype came up many times. This sequence joins TRBV6-1 and TRBJ1-4, with 7 bases aligning to TRBD1. The germline V gene has CDR1 MNHNS and CDR2 SASEGT. V lost 6 bases and J lost 6; bases outside the gene matches: 7. This CDR3 region has 14 residues. This CDR3 is CASSLDRVDEKLFF. CDR3 DNA: TGTGCCAGCAGCCTCGACAGGGTTGATGAAAAACTGTTTTTT.

This clonotype has at least ten counts. This chain joins TRBV20-1 and TRBJ1-3, with D unclear. The germline V gene has CDR1 DFQATT and CDR2 SNEGSKA (reference sequence). The germline V and J ends were trimmed by 6 bases and 8 bases, with 11 bases remaining between them. The CDR3 runs 11 residues. For the CDR3, the DNA is TGCAGTGCGAGGGCCGGCGACACCATATATTTT. Protein sequence: CSARAGDTIYF.

This clonotype was counted at least ten times. The V call is TRBV10-3, the J call TRBJ1-1; D not certain. Germline-derived CDR1 and CDR2 are ENHRY and SYGVKD. CDR3 length: 15 residues. Trimming cost V 1 base and J 4 bases, with 13 bases left between them. CDR3 amino acids: CAISEWAEGSTEAFF. CDR3 nucleotides: TGTGCCATCAGTGAGTGGGCGGAGGGAAGCACTGAAGCTTTCTTT.

There are many counts of this clonotype. The rearrangement links TRBV7-2 to TRBJ2-1; tentatively, D is TRBD2 (5 bases). The CDR3 has 15 amino acids. CDR1 is SGHTA, CDR2 FQGNSA, per germline. V shed 5 bases and J shed 0 bases, with 11 bases lying between them. Here the CDR3 DNA reads TGTGCCAGCAGCCCAACGGAGGCCTCCTACAATGAGCAGTTCTTC. Amino acids: CASSPTEASYNEQFF.

At least ten counts were recorded for this clonotype. The chain combines TRBV28 with TRBJ2-1, with 8 bases lining up with TRBD1. This CDR3 is built from 16 residues. CDR1 and CDR2 (germline): MDHEN, SYDVKM. The ends lost 6 bases at V and 0 bases at J; junction bases unmatched: 7. The CDR3 region has the DNA TGTGCCAGCAGCGACGGACAGGGTGGCTCCTACAATGAGCAGTTCTTC. Translation: CASSDGQGGSYNEQFF.

This clonotype came up many times. The chain recombines TRBV20-1 with TRBJ2-1; 11 nucleotides agree with TRBD2. The CDR3 length is 15 residues. Per germline, CDR1 DFQATT and CDR2 SNEGSKA (reference sequence). V was clipped by 1 base and J by 3 bases; unmatched bases: 2. The CDR3 reads CSARVGTSGYNEQFF. In DNA, the CDR3 is TGCAGTGCTAGAGTAGGGACTAGCGGCTACAATGAGCAGTTCTTC.

This clonotype was picked up a small number of times. The rearrangement uses TRBV29-1 and TRBJ2-7, with D possibly called TRBD1 or TRBD2 (5 bases each). The ends were cut back, 1 base at V and 5 bases at J, with 9 bases in the middle. The germline gives CDR1 SQVTM, CDR2 ANQGSEA. The CDR3 consists of 12 residues. The CDR3 nucleotides are TGCAGCGTTGAAGGAGGGGCCCACGAGCAGTACTTC. Its protein product is CSVEGGAHEQYF.

In this sample, this clonotype turned up many times. In DNA form, the CDR3 reads TGTGCCAGCAGCCTCGGACAGCTCTACGAGCAGTACTTC. It yields the protein CASSLGQLYEQYF. V gene TRBV7-9 combines with J gene TRBJ2-7; maybe TRBD1 (6 bases). Germline loops: CDR1 SEHNR, CDR2 FQNEAQ (reference sequence). Trimming left V 5 bases short and J 3 bases short, with 11 bases between. The CDR3 sequence is 13 residues long.

In its sample, this clonotype was seen many times. The chain uses TRBV7-8 and TRBJ2-1; 10 nucleotides match TRBD2. V lost 1 base to trimming and J lost 7 bases; unmatched junction nucleotides: 4. The CDR3 contains 15 residues. The V gene's germline CDR1 is SGHVS and CDR2 FQNEAQ. The CDR3 loop is CASSLGVLAGNEQFF. The CDR3 nucleotides are TGTGCCAGCAGCTTAGGCGTACTAGCGGGGAATGAGCAGTTCTTC.

This clonotype was detected ten times or more. The chain joins TRBV9 to TRBJ2-3; no clear D gene. Trimming pared 0 bases from V and 5 bases from J, leaving 10 bases between. CDR3 size: 14 residues. Germline CDR1 is SGDLS and CDR2 is YYNGEE. The CDR3 sequence: CASSVGALEDTQYF. CDR3 nucleotide sequence: TGTGCCAGCAGCGTAGGGGCTCTTGAAGATACGCAGTATTTT.

This clonotype has a count of ten or more. V gene TRBV20-1 combines with J gene TRBJ2-7, with 7 bases identical to TRBD2. Germline loops: CDR1 DFQATT, CDR2 SNEGSKA (reference sequence). V gave up 3 bases and J gave up 1 base; unmatched junction bases: 9. The CDR3 spans 15 residues. The CDR3 nucleotides are TGCAGTGCTAGTCGCGGACTAGGATATTCCTACGAGCAGTACTTC. Translating it yields CSASRGLGYSYEQYF.

This clonotype appeared many times. The rearrangement joins TRBV6-2 or TRBV6-3 to TRBJ1-1; maybe TRBD1 (5 bases). V was clipped by 2 bases and J by 6 bases, with 7 bases between them. Germline-derived CDR1 and CDR2 are MNHEY and SVGEGT. The CDR3 contains 12 residues. The CDR3 loop is CASSYRGAEAFF. CDR3 DNA sequence: TGTGCCAGCAGTTACAGAGGGGCTGAAGCTTTCTTT.

This clonotype was found once. The V call is TRBV3-1, the J call TRBJ1-1, with TRBD1 matching over 7 bases. Looked up from germline, CDR1 is LGHDT and CDR2 is YNNKEL (reference sequence). The CDR3 length is 14 residues. Losses at the gene ends were 1 base for V and 5 bases for J; bases not matched to a gene: 4. The CDR3 is CASSQGGDRTEAFF. DNA for the CDR3: TGTGCCAGCAGCCAAGGCGGGGACAGAACTGAAGCTTTCTTT.

V is TRBV20-1 and J is TRBJ2-7, with 7 nucleotides matching TRBD1. V dropped 6 bases and J dropped 0; count of bases not matched to a gene: 11. The CDR3 sequence is 15 residues long. Germline V gene sequence: CDR1 DFQATT, CDR2 SNEGSKA (reference sequence). The CDR3 nucleotides read TGCAGTGCAATCCCGGGACAGATCCTCTCCTACGAGCAGTACTTC. Amino acid sequence: CSAIPGQILSYEQYF.

This clonotype appeared many times. This chain links TRBV19 with TRBJ2-2, with a possible D match to TRBD2 (5 bases). CDR1 and CDR2 (germline): LNHDA, SQIVND (reference sequence). This CDR3 spans 14 amino acids. Trimming shortened V by 6 bases and J by 3 bases, and 11 bases separated the two germline ends. Here the CDR3 reads CASRVGEDTGELFF. The CDR3 region has the DNA TGTGCCAGTAGAGTGGGAGAGGACACCGGGGAGCTGTTTTTT. The full variable domain, rest sourced from reference TRBV19 and TRBJ2-2, is DGGITQSPKYLFRKEGQNVTLSCEQNLNHDAMYWYRQDPGQGLRLIYYSQIVNDFQKGDIAEGYSVSREKKESFPLTVTSAQKNPTAFYLCASRVGEDTGELFFGEGSRLTVL.

In this sample, this clonotype turned up many times. This chain uses TRBV6-1 with TRBJ2-1; 7 positions agree with TRBD1. The length of the CDR3 is 14 residues. Germline CDR1 is MNHNS and CDR2 is SASEGT. V trimming: 8 bases; J trimming: 1 base; junction bases outside the gene matches: 5. CDR3 sequence: CASGRTGSYNEQFF. The CDR3, as DNA: TGTGCCAGCGGGCGGACAGGTTCCTACAATGAGCAGTTCTTC.

This clonotype was recorded many times. The V and J genes are TRBV7-3 and TRBJ2-1; 8 bases map to TRBD2. The germline CDR1 and CDR2 sequences are SGHTA and FQGTGA. After removal of 4 bases from V and 6 bases from J, the junction contained 11 bases not matched to a gene. This CDR3 has 16 residues. CDR3 sequence reads: CASSYLGSGSRNEQFF. The CDR3 DNA reads TGTGCCAGCAGCTACCTCGGGAGCGGGAGTCGCAATGAGCAGTTCTTC.

This clonotype was recorded many times. The chain uses TRBV6-6 and TRBJ2-7; TRBD1 agrees at 9 bases. CDR3 size: 13 residues. After removal of 11 bases from V and 7 bases from J, the junction contained 12 bases not matched to a gene. Germline values: CDR1 MNHNY, CDR2 SVGAGI (reference sequence). CDR3 sequence: CASNIQGADEQYF. As DNA, the CDR3 is TGTGCCTCCAATATACAGGGGGCGGATGAGCAGTACTTC.

As for this clonotype: Since a much larger clone is just one base distant, this may be a read error. The V call is TRBV12-3 or TRBV12-4, the J call TRBJ1-4, with D unresolved. The CDR3 length is 13 residues. The CDR3 nucleotides are TGTGTCAGCAAGAGTACAACTAATGAAAAACTGTTTTTT. Protein: CVSKSTTNEKLFF.

This clonotype was observed a few times. In DNA, the CDR3 is TGCAGTGCTAGGCTTCTGAACACTGAAGCTTTCTTT. This encodes CSARLLNTEAFF. The chain has TRBV20-1 and TRBJ1-1, with D hard to call. V lost 3 bases and J 0 bases, leaving 5 bases between the germline ends. The CDR3 has 12 residues. Germline loops: CDR1 DFQATT, CDR2 SNEGSKA (reference sequence).

In this sample, this clonotype turned up many times. CDR3 amino acids: CASSNRYQGRNYGYTF. The CDR3 DNA follows: TGTGCCAGCAGCAACCGGTATCAGGGAAGAAACTATGGCTACACCTTC. This chain uses TRBV7-3 with TRBJ1-2; perhaps TRBD1 as D (5 bases). From germline, CDR1 is SGHTA and CDR2 FQGTGA. V lost 5 bases to trimming and J lost 2 bases, with 18 bases between them. The CDR3 sequence is 16 residues long. The full variable domain, in which reference TRBV7-3 and TRBJ1-2 provide the parts outside the CDR3, is GAGVSQTPSNKVTEKGKYVELRCDPISGHTALYWYRQSLGQGPEFLIYFQGTGAADDSGLPNDRFFAVRPEGSVSTLKIQRTERGDSAVYLCASSNRYQGRNYGYTFGSGTRLTVV.

In its sample, this clonotype was seen many times. The chain recombines TRBV10-3 with TRBJ2-7; D might be TRBD2 (5 bases). The CDR3 spans 12 residues. Trimming took 8 bases from V and 3 from J, leaving 11 bases between them. From germline, CDR1 is ENHRY and CDR2 SYGVKD. The CDR3 nucleotides read TGTGCCATCGGAACTAGAAGCTACGAGCAGTACTTC. The encoded protein is CAIGTRSYEQYF.

This clonotype was picked up many times. The chain couples TRBV20-1 to TRBJ1-5; D remains unclear. From germline, CDR1 is DFQATT and CDR2 SNEGSKA (reference sequence). V lost 6 bases and J 1 base, leaving 16 bases between the germline ends. This CDR3 region has 15 residues. CDR3 sequence reads: CSASSNQASNQPQHF. CDR3 DNA sequence: TGCAGTGCCTCCTCCAACCAGGCGAGCAATCAGCCCCAGCATTTT.